This T cell receptor beta chain was sequenced during a study of blood T cell repertoires in COVID-19. On the study more broadly: COVID-19 samples collected from the United States, Italy and Spain covered acute and convalescent phases. PBMCs, B-cell-depleted T cells, or T cells were the source of the cDNA or gDNA that made up the material.

This clone was detected once. In the original workflow: The assay estimated nucleated cells by amplifying reference gene primers. Assay used: immunoSEQ multiplex PCR; TCRdb lists only in-frame clones, some missing. V and J calls and clone size are given by that table; D and trimming were obtained from the DNA. The data contain about 140,000 clones, about three quarters of them seen just once; the ten biggest clones take up approximately 9%. This CDR3 has 14 amino acids. V was trimmed by 1 base and J by 1 base, leaving 8 bases between them. The germline CDR1 and CDR2 sequences are SGHTA and FQGNSA. The material sequenced was peripheral blood. The chain is built from TRBV7-2 and TRBJ2-7, with D unclear. This TCR derives from a woman aged 45-65 years with active or convalescent COVID-19. The CDR3 bases are TGTGCCAGCAGCTTAGTTCCGAGGTCCTACGAGCAGTACTTC. Protein: CASSLVPRSYEQYF.